Below, 29 T cell receptor beta chains from the same sample are listed, as sequenced in a study of STAT5B mutations in CD4+ large granular lymphocyte leukemia. Here immunoSEQ multiplex PCR was the method, and the copy in TCRdb shows in-frame clones only, minus some. The data show about 30,000 clones, about 77% seen once. Sequenced input: CD4+ T cells from blood buffy coats. Receptors were obtained from a human donor in good health.

The chain uses TRBV6-5 and TRBJ2-3; the D gene could be TRBD1 or TRBD2 (5 bases each). The germline V and J ends were trimmed by 8 bases and 6 bases, with 9 bases remaining between them. CDR1 and CDR2 (germline): MNHEY, SVGAGI. The CDR3 is made up of 11 amino acids. CDR3 region: CASSGADTQYF. In nucleotides, the CDR3 is TGTGCCAGCTCCGGGGCTGATACGCAGTATTTT.

CDR3 nucleotide sequence: TGTGCCAGTAGTATTTTGAGCGGACGGACCTACGAGCAGTACTTC. Translating gives CASSILSGRTYEQYF. The rearrangement joins TRBV19 to TRBJ2-7; possible D gene TRBD2, 5 bases. The CDR3 covers 15 residues. The germline CDR1 and CDR2 sequences are LNHDA and SQIVND (reference sequence). The V end was cut by 3 bases, the J end by 2 bases, with 14 bases between.

The chain links TRBV15 to TRBJ2-7; TRBD2 matches 7 bases. Germline V gene data show CDR1 as LNHNV and CDR2 as YYDKDF (reference sequence). The CDR3 loop spans 14 amino acids. V dropped 0 bases and J dropped 12; count of bases not matched to a gene: 11. CDR3 coding DNA: TGTGCCACCAGCAGAGATGGAGGCGGGAGCCCCAGGTACTTC. It codes for CATSRDGGGSPRYF.

This clone was seen a handful of times. V is TRBV5-1 and J is TRBJ1-1; 9 bases are shared with TRBD1. With 4 bases clipped from V and 0 bases from J, the junction kept 13 bases outside the gene matches. Germline values: CDR1 SGHRS, CDR2 YFSETQ. There are 18 residues in the CDR3. This CDR3 reads CASSTPGQGTSMNTEAFF. DNA of the CDR3: TGCGCCAGCAGCACCCCGGGACAGGGAACGAGCATGAACACTGAAGCTTTCTTT.

The chain recombines TRBV6-6 with TRBJ2-7, with D perhaps matching TRBD1 (5 bases). The CDR3 loop spans 14 amino acids. V was cut by 7 bases and J by 6 bases, with 19 bases left in between. Germline V gives CDR1 MNHNY, CDR2 SVGAGI (reference sequence). CDR3 region: CASTQVGLTSEQYF. The CDR3, as DNA: TGTGCCAGCACCCAAGTGGGGCTTACGAGCGAGCAGTACTTC.

J is TRBJ2-2 and V is TRBV12-5; D could derive from TRBD1 or TRBD2 (5 bases each). V lost 3 bases and J 4 bases, leaving 12 bases between the germline ends. The CDR3 runs to 15 residues. Germline CDR1 LGHNT, CDR2 FRNRAP. CDR3 residues: CASGFPSGTTGELFF. CDR3 coding DNA: TGTGCTAGTGGTTTCCCTTCAGGGACCACCGGGGAGCTGTTTTTT.

The table lists this clone with a count of one. The gene calls are TRBV5-1 and TRBJ2-7, with 7 bases matching TRBD2. Trimming at V came to 0 bases and at J to 2 bases, leaving 8 bases not matched to a gene. The CDR3 contains 16 residues. The germline gives CDR1 SGHRS, CDR2 YFSETQ. CDR3 residues: CASSLAEYGTTYEQYF. CDR3 nucleotides: TGCGCCAGCAGCTTGGCCGAATATGGGACTACCTACGAGCAGTACTTC.

CDR3 residues: CASSEDRGVWELFF. In DNA form, the CDR3 reads TGTGCCAGCAGTGAAGACAGGGGGGTCTGGGAGCTGTTTTTT. The chain combines TRBV6-5 with TRBJ2-2; TRBD1 matches 9 bases. CDR1 MNHEY and CDR2 SVGAGI come from the germline V gene. V lost 5 bases, J lost 9 bases, and 7 bases stayed unmatched. The CDR3 is 14 residues long.

The V gene is TRBV9, the J gene TRBJ2-7; D may be TRBD1 (5 bases). Germline values: CDR1 SGDLS, CDR2 YYNGEE. This CDR3 contains 16 residues. V was shortened by 4 bases and J by 5 bases, with 22 bases between the two germline ends. This CDR3 reads CASSPVVAGPPHEQYF. DNA for the CDR3: TGTGCCAGCAGCCCAGTGGTGGCAGGGCCACCCCACGAGCAGTACTTC.

The CDR3 region has the DNA TGTGCCAGTAGTAATGGGACAGGTCGTTTCAATCAGCCCCAGCATTTT. Its translation is CASSNGTGRFNQPQHF. The rearrangement joins TRBV19 to TRBJ1-5; 8 bases fit TRBD1. CDR3 length: 16 residues. CDR1 is LNHDA, CDR2 SQIVND, per germline (reference sequence). V dropped 4 bases and J dropped 3; count of bases not matched to a gene: 8.

The V and J genes are TRBV10-3 and TRBJ2-7; tentatively, D is TRBD2 (6 bases). CDR1 is ENHRY and CDR2 is SYGVKD in the germline V gene. V gave up 3 bases and J gave up 7 bases, with 19 bases separating them. This CDR3 has 15 residues. CDR3 in DNA: TGTGCCATCAGTGACCGTAGCGGATCCACGAAAGAGCAGTACTTC. This translates into CAISDRSGSTKEQYF.

The chain is built from TRBV6-5 and TRBJ2-3; 9 bases map to TRBD2. This CDR3 is built from 15 residues. Germline V lookup: CDR1 MNHEY, CDR2 SVGAGI. The V segment lost 2 bases and the J segment 5 bases; nucleotides outside the gene matches: 5. CDR3: CASSYAGGRLDTQYF. The CDR3 DNA reads as TGTGCCAGCAGTTACGCGGGGGGGAGACTAGATACGCAGTATTTT.

The chain couples TRBV13 to TRBJ2-3, with TRBD2 identical over 15 bases. This CDR3 comprises 20 residues. V lost 2 bases and J lost 4; bases outside the gene matches: 13. The V gene's germline CDR1 is PRHDT and CDR2 FYEKMQ (reference sequence). This chain's CDR3 is CASSLYVRTSGRARPDTQYF. CDR3 DNA: TGTGCCAGCAGCTTATACGTTAGGACTAGCGGGAGGGCCCGGCCAGATACGCAGTATTTT.

V usage is TRBV5-1 and J usage is TRBJ1-2; D not certain. Deletions cut 0 bases from V and 2 bases from J, with 5 bases between. Germline V gene lookup returns CDR1 SGHRS and CDR2 YFSETQ. The CDR3 is 13 amino acids. The CDR3 here is CASSLETNYGYTF. For the CDR3, the DNA is TGCGCCAGCAGCTTGGAAACGAACTATGGCTACACCTTC.

The sample holds one count of this clone. CDR3 coding DNA: TGTGCCAGTAGCAGGGGAGGTTCCGGGGCCAACGTCCTGACTTTC. Amino acid sequence: CASSRGGSGANVLTF. The J gene is TRBJ2-6, the V gene TRBV19; either TRBD1 or TRBD2 may fit D (6 bases each). CDR1 and CDR2 (germline): LNHDA, SQIVND (reference sequence). The CDR3 covers 15 residues. V was shortened by 6 bases and J by 4 bases, with 13 bases between the two germline ends.

The gene calls are TRBV28 and TRBJ2-7, with TRBD1 as a possible D gene (6 bases). Germline V lookup: CDR1 MDHEN, CDR2 SYDVKM. V lost 8 bases and J 1 base, leaving 6 bases between the germline ends. The CDR3 has 11 amino acids. The chain's CDR3 is CASQGSYEQYF. The DNA for the CDR3 is TGTGCCAGCCAGGGGTCCTACGAGCAGTACTTC.

The V and J genes are TRBV7-2 and TRBJ2-5; TRBD2 agrees at 8 bases. This CDR3 region has 16 residues. Unmatched junction bases numbered 7, after V lost 3 bases and J lost 1 base. Germline CDR1 SGHTA, CDR2 FQGNSA. The CDR3 region has the DNA TGTGCCAGCAGCTTCTTGGGCGGGGGGTTCCAAGAGACCCAGTACTTC. Encoded protein: CASSFLGGGFQETQYF.

This chain connects TRBV5-6 to TRBJ2-2, with 10 bases matching TRBD2. Germline CDR1 reads SGHDT; CDR2 reads YYEEEE. The CDR3 is 16 amino acids. The trim removed 5 bases at V and 3 bases at J, leaving 7 bases unmatched. The CDR3 nucleotides are TGTGCCAGCAGTTTGATAGCGGGAGGATACACCGGGGAGCTGTTTTTT. This gives the protein CASSLIAGGYTGELFF.

This clone came up once. This chain joins TRBV6-5 and TRBJ2-1; D remains unclear. Trimming shortened V by 6 bases and J by 9 bases, and 9 bases separated the two germline ends. The CDR3 has 11 amino acids. Germline V gene data show CDR1 as MNHEY and CDR2 as SVGAGI. CDR3 protein: CASSTPFEQFF. The CDR3 nucleotides read TGTGCCAGCAGCACCCCGTTTGAGCAGTTCTTC.

This sequence joins TRBV4-1 and TRBJ1-4, with D maybe TRBD1 (5 bases). Germline CDR1 is MGHRA and CDR2 is YSYEKL. V was trimmed by 0 bases and J by 10 bases, leaving 21 bases between them. The CDR3 loop spans 17 amino acids. CDR3 sequence reads: CASSQDRQGKGVGKLFF. CDR3 DNA sequence: TGCGCCAGCAGCCAAGATAGGCAGGGTAAGGGTGTTGGAAAACTGTTTTTT.

V is TRBV19 and J is TRBJ2-1, with D uncertain. Germline V gives CDR1 LNHDA, CDR2 SQIVND (reference sequence). CDR3 length equals 16 residues. V was clipped by 3 bases and J by 4 bases, with 16 bases between them. DNA of the CDR3: TGTGCCAGTAGTATTGGGTATATGGGTCCATACAATGAGCAGTTCTTC. As protein: CASSIGYMGPYNEQFF.

The rearrangement links TRBV6-5 to TRBJ2-3; TRBD2 agrees at 13 bases. This CDR3 is 16 amino acids long. V lost 4 bases to trimming and J lost 3 bases; unmatched junction nucleotides: 4. Looked up from germline, CDR1 is MNHEY and CDR2 is SVGAGI. The CDR3 DNA follows: TGTGCCAGCAGTTCACTAGCGGGAGGGCGTACAGATACGCAGTATTTT. Amino acids: CASSSLAGGRTDTQYF.

This chain links TRBV19 with TRBJ2-5; no clear D gene. The V end lost 0 bases, the J end lost 5 bases, and 7 bases lay between the germline ends. Germline V gives CDR1 LNHDA, CDR2 SQIVND (reference sequence). This CDR3 comprises 13 residues. DNA for the CDR3: TGTGCCAGTAGTATAGATAGCTGGGAGACCCAGTACTTC. This sequence encodes CASSIDSWETQYF.

The V call is TRBV18, the J call TRBJ2-5; 8 nucleotides line up with TRBD1. The CDR3 spans 15 residues. CDR1 is KGHSH and CDR2 is LQKENI in the germline V gene. Trimming took 6 bases from V and 5 from J; bases not matched to a gene: 11. The CDR3 here is CASSPGTGHRETQYF. CDR3 nucleotide sequence: TGTGCCAGCTCCCCCGGGACAGGCCATAGGGAGACCCAGTACTTC.

The V gene is TRBV4-3, the J gene TRBJ1-2; TRBD1 aligns across 7 bases. Germline CDR1 is LGHNA and CDR2 is YSLEER. This CDR3 spans 14 amino acids. V lost 3 bases and J lost 3; bases outside the gene matches: 4. CDR3 protein: CASSQSDRDYGYTF. Here the CDR3 DNA reads TGCGCCAGCAGCCAGTCAGACAGGGACTATGGCTACACCTTC.

This clone was detected a few times. The chain couples TRBV19 to TRBJ2-1; D may be TRBD1 (5 bases). This CDR3 is 15 amino acids long. The germline V gene encodes CDR1 LNHDA and CDR2 SQIVND (reference sequence). Deletions cut 3 bases from V and 6 bases from J, with 15 bases between. CDR3 nucleotide sequence: TGTGCCAGTAGTATTCTGGCCCTAAGGGGCAATGAGCAGTTCTTC. It encodes CASSILALRGNEQFF.

This chain uses TRBV5-1 with TRBJ2-7; D is possibly TRBD1 (6 bases). This CDR3 has 13 residues. V lost 2 bases, J lost 0 bases, and 6 bases lay in between. Germline lookup yields CDR1 SGHRS and CDR2 YFSETQ. The CDR3 sequence: CASSLQGSYEQYF. Here the CDR3 DNA reads TGCGCCAGCAGCTTACAGGGCTCCTACGAGCAGTACTTC.

CDR3 DNA sequence: TGCAGCGTCAGGACAGGGTGGGATAATTCACCCCTCCACTTT. Translation gives CSVRTGWDNSPLHF. The V gene is TRBV29-1, the J gene TRBJ1-6; TRBD1 aligns across 8 bases. CDR1 is SQVTM and CDR2 is ANQGSEA in the germline V gene. V lost 6 bases, J lost 5 bases, and 6 bases stayed unmatched. CDR3 length: 14 residues.

The rearrangement joins TRBV28 to TRBJ2-6; no firm D call. Deletions cut 10 bases from V and 0 bases from J, with 4 bases between. Looked up from germline, CDR1 is MDHEN and CDR2 is SYDVKM. The CDR3 sequence is 12 residues long. The CDR3, as DNA: TGTGCCACCGTCTCTGGGGCCAACGTCCTGACTTTC. This translates into CATVSGANVLTF.